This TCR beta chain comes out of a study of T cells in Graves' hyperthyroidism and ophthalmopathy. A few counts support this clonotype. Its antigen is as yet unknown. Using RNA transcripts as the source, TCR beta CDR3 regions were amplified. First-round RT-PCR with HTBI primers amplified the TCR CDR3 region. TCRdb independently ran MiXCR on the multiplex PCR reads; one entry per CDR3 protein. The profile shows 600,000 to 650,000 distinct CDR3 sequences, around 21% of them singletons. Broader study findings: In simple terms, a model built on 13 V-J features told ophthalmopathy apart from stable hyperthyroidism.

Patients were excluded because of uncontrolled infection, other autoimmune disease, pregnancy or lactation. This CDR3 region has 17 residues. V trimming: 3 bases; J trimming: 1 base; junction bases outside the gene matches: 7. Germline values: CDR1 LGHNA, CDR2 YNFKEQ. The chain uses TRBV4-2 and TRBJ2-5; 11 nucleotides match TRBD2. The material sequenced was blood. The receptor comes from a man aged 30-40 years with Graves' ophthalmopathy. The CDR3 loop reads CASSQGTSGRAQETQYF. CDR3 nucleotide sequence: TGTGCCAGCAGCCAGGGGACTAGCGGACGGGCCCAAGAGACCCAGTACTTC.